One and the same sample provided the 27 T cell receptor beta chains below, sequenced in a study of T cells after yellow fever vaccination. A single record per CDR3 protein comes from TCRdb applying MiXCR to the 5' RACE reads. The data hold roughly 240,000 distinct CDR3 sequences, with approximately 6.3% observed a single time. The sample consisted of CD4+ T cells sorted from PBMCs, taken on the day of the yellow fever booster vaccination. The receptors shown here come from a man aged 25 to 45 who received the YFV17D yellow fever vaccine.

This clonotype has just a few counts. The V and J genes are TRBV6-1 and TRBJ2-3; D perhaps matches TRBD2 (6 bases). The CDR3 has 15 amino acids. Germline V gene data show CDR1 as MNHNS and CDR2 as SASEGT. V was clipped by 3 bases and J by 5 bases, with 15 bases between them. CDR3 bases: TGTGCCAGCAGTGAGAGGTCGGGGGATGGAGATACGCAGTATTTT. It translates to CASSERSGDGDTQYF.

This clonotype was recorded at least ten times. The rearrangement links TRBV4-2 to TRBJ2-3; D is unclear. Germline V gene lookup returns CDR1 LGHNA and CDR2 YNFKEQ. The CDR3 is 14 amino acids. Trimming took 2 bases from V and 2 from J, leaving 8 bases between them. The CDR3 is CASSQTDLTDTQYF. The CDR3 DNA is TGTGCCAGCAGCCAAACCGATCTCACAGATACGCAGTATTTT.

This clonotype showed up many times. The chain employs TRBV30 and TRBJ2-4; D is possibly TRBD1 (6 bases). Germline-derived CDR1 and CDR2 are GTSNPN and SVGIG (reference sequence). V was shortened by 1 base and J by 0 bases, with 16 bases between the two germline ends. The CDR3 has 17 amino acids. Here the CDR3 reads CAWSASGVGIAKNIQYF. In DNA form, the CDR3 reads TGTGCCTGGAGTGCCTCAGGGGTCGGGATAGCCAAAAACATTCAGTACTTC. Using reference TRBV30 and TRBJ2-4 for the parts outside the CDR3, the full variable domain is SQTIHQWPATLVQPVGSPLSLECTVEGTSNPNLYWYRQAAGRGLQLLFYSVGIGQISSEVPQNLSASRPQDRQFILSSKKLLLSDSGFYLCAWSASGVGIAKNIQYFGAGTRLSVL.

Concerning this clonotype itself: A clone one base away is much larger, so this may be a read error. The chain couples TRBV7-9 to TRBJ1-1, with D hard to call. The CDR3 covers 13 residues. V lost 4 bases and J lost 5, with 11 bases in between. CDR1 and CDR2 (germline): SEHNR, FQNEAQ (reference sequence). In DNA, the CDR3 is TGTGCCAGCAGCTCGGTGGCGAAAACTGAAGCTTTCTTT. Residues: CASSSVAKTEAFF.

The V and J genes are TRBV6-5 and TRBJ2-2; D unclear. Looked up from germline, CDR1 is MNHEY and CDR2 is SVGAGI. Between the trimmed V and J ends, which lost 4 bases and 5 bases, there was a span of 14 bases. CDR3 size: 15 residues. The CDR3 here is CASSSSGFQTGELFF. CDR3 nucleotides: TGTGCCAGCAGTTCTTCCGGGTTTCAGACCGGGGAGCTGTTTTTT.

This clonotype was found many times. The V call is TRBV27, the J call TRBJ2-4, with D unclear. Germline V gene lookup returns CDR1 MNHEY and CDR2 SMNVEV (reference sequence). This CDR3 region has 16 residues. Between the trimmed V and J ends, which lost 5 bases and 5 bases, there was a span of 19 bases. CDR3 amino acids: CASSPMALLSENIQYF. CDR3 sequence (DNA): TGTGCCAGCAGTCCGATGGCCCTTCTGTCCGAAAACATTCAGTACTTC.

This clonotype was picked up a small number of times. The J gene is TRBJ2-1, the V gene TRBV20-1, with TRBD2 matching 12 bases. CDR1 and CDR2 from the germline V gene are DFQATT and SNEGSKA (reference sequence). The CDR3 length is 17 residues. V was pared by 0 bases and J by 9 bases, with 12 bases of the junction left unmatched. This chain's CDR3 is CSAREPSGRAKASEQFF. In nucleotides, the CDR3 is TGCAGTGCTAGAGAACCTAGCGGGAGGGCCAAAGCTTCTGAGCAGTTCTTC.

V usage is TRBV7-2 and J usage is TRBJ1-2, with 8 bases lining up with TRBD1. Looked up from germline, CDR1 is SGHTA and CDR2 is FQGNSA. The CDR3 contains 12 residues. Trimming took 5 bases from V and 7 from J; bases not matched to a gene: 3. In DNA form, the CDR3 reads TGTGCCAGCAGCGAAGACAGGGGTGGCTACACCTTC. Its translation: CASSEDRGGYTF.

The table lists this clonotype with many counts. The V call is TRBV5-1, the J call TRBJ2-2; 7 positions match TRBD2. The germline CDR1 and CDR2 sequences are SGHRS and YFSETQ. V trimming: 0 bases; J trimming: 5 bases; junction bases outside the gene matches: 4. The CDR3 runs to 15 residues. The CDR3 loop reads CASSLGGRSTGELFF. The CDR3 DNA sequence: TGCGCCAGCAGCTTGGGCGGGAGATCGACCGGGGAGCTGTTTTTT.

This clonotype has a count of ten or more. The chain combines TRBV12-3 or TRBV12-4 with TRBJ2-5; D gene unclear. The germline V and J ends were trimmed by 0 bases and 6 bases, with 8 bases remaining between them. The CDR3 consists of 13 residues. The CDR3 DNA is TGTGCCAGCAGTTTAGCGGGATTTCAGACCCAGTACTTC. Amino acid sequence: CASSLAGFQTQYF.

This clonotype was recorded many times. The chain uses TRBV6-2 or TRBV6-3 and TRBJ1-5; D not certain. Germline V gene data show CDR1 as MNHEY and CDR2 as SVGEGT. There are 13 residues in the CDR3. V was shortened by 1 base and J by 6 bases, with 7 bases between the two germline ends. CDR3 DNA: TGTGCCAGCAGTTACTTTGGTGGTCAGCCCCAGCATTTT. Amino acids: CASSYFGGQPQHF.

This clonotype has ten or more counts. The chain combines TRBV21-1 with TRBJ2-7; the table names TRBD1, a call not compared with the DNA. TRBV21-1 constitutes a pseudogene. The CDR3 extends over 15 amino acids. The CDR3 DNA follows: TGTGCCAGCAGCACACCGGGACAGGGTGTCCACGAGCAGTACTTC. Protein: CASSTPGQGVHEQYF.

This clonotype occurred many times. CDR3 DNA sequence: TGTGCCATCAGGGGGACTAGATCGAGGAACACCGGGGAGCTGTTTTTT. Protein product: CAIRGTRSRNTGELFF. The chain uses TRBV10-3 and TRBJ2-2; 8 bases are shared with TRBD2. V shed 6 bases, J shed 1 base, and the junction held 7 bases outside the gene matches. Germline CDR1 and CDR2: ENHRY and SYGVKD. There are 16 residues in the CDR3.

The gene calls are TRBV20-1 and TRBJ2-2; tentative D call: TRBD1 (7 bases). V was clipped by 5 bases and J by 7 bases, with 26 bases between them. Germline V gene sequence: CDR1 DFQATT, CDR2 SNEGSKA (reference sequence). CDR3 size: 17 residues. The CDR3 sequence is CSAAGGDRVSSRGELFF. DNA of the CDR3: TGCAGTGCTGCCGGGGGAGACAGGGTTTCCTCACGCGGGGAGCTGTTTTTT.

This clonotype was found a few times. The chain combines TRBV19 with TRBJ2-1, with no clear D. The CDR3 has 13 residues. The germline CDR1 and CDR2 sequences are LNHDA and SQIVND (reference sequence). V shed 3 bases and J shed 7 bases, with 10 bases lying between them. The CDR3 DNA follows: TGTGCCAGTAGTATCGCCTCAACTAATGAGCAGTTCTTC. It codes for CASSIASTNEQFF.

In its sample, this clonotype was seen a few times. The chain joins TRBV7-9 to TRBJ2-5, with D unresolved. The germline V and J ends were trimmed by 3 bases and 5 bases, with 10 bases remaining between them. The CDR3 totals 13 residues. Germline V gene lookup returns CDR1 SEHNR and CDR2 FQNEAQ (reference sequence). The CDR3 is CASSFYAEETQYF. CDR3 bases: TGTGCCAGCAGCTTTTACGCAGAGGAGACCCAGTACTTC.

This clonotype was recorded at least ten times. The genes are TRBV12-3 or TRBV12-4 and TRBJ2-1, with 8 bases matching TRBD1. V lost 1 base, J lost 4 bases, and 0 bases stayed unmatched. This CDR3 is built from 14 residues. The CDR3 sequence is CASSLGQGYNEQFF. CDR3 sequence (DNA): TGTGCCAGCAGTTTAGGACAGGGGTACAATGAGCAGTTCTTC.

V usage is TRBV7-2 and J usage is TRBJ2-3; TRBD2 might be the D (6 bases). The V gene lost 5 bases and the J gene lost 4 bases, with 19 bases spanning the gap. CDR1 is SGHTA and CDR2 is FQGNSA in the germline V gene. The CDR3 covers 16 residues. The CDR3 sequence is CASSLAPGLVADTQYF. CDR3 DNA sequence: TGTGCCAGCAGCCTCGCCCCGGGACTGGTCGCAGATACGCAGTATTTT.

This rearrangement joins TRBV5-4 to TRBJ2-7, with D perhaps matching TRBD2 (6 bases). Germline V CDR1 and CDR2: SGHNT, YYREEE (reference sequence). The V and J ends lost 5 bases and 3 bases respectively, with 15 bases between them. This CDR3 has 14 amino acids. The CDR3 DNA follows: TGTGCCAGCAGTCCCACCGGGACTGACTACGAGCAGTACTTC. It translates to CASSPTGTDYEQYF.

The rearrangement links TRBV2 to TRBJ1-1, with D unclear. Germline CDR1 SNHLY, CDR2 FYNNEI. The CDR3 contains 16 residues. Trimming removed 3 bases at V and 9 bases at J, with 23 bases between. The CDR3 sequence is CASSEGLGRPGVKAFF. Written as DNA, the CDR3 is TGTGCCAGCAGTGAGGGGTTAGGTCGCCCAGGTGTGAAAGCTTTCTTT.

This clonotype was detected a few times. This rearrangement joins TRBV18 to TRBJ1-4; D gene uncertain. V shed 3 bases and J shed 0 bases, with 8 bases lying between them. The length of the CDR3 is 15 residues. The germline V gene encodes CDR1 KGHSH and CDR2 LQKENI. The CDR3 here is CASSPDLSTNEKLFF. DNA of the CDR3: TGTGCCAGCTCACCTGACCTATCAACTAATGAAAAACTGTTTTTT.

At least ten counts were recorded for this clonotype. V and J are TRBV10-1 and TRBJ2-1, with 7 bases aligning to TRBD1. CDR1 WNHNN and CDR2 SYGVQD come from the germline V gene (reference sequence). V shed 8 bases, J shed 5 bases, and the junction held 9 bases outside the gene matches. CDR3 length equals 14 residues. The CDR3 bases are TGCGCCAGCCAAGCGACAGGGATAAACAATGAGCAGTTCTTC. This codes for CASQATGINNEQFF.

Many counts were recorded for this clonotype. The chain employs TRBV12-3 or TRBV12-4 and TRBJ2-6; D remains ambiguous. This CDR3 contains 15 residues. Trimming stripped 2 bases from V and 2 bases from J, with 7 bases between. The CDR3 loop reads CASSLMRTGANVLTF. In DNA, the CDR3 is TGTGCCAGCAGTTTAATGAGGACTGGGGCCAACGTCCTGACTTTC.

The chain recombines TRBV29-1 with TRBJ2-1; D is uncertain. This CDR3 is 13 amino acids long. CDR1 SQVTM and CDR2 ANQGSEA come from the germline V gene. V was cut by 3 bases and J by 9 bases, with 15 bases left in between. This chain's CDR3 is CSVDAWDRAEQFF. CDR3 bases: TGCAGCGTTGACGCCTGGGATAGGGCTGAGCAGTTCTTC.

This CDR3 is CASSSRGPGTNTEAFF. CDR3 DNA: TGTGCCAGCAGTTCAAGGGGGCCGGGAACGAACACTGAAGCTTTCTTT. This rearrangement joins TRBV14 to TRBJ1-1; 7 nucleotides agree with TRBD1. V dropped 6 bases and J dropped 1; count of bases not matched to a gene: 11. Germline CDR1 is SGHDN and CDR2 is FVKESK. The CDR3 runs 16 residues.

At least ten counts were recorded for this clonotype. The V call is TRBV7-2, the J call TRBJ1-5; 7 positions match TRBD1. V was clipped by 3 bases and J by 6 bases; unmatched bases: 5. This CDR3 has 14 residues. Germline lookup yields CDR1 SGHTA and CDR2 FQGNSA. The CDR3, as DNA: TGTGCCAGCAGCTTTACAGGGGCGAGTCAGCCCCAGCATTTT. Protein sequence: CASSFTGASQPQHF.

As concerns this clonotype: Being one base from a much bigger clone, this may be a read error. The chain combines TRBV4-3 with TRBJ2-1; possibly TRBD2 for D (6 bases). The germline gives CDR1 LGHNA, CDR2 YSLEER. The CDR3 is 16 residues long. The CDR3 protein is CARSPRGKVGGNEQFF. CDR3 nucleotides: TGCGCCCGCAGCCCGCGGGGCAAGGTGGGGGGCAATGAGCAGTTCTTC.